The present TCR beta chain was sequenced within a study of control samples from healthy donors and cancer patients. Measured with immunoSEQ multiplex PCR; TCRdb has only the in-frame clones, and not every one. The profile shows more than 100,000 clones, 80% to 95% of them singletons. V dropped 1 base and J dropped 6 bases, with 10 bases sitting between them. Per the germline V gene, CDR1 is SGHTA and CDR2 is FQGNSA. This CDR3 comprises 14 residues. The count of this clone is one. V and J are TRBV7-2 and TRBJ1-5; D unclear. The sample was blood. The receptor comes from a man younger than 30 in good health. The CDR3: CASSLGGFGQPQHF. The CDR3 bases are TGTGCCAGCAGCTTAGGAGGGTTTGGTCAGCCCCAGCATTTT.